The sequence of this T cell receptor (beta chain) was determined in a study of T cells after posttransplantation cyclophosphamide. Repertoires were generated with immunoSEQ multiplex PCR, while TCRdb's copy carries only in-frame clones and drops some. The sample carries tens of thousands of clones, about 82% recorded once. The TCR originated in a woman aged 55-69 years with a blood cancer, CMV-positive, and with a related stem cell donor. Sequencing was carried out using PBMCs.

The CDR3 region is CASSVGQGRRGTQYF. The CDR3 DNA follows: TGTGCCAGCAGCGTGGGACAGGGGCGCCGAGGGACCCAGTACTTC. The rearrangement joins TRBV7-2 to TRBJ2-5; TRBD1 matches 10 bases. Looked up from germline, CDR1 is SGHTA and CDR2 is FQGNSA. The J segment lost 7 bases and the V segment lost 5 bases, leaving 10 bases of the junction unmatched. The CDR3 covers 15 residues.